Sequencing of this TCR beta chain was carried out in a study of blood T cell repertoires in COVID-19. Study-level background: COVID-19 samples, acute and convalescent, were from the United States, Italy and Spain. In each case, the material was cDNA or gDNA derived from T cells, B-cell-depleted T cells, or PBMCs.

In the study's own analysis: Reference gene primer amplification in the assay estimated nucleated cell counts. Profiled with immunoSEQ multiplex PCR; TCRdb holds only in-frame clones, not every one. V and J calls and clone size are copied from that table; D and trimming were computed from the DNA. This sample has 150,000 or so clones, with 87% found just once. CDR1 is SGHKS, CDR2 YYEKEE, per germline (reference sequence). Trimming took off 2 bases at V and 3 bases at J, with 8 bases between the two ends. The length of the CDR3 is 14 residues. This TCR was sampled from an elderly man with acute or convalescent COVID-19. The V call is TRBV5-5, the J call TRBJ1-4; perhaps TRBD1 as D (6 bases). Source material: peripheral blood. In nucleotides, the CDR3 is TGTGCCAGCAGCTTCCCAGGGGCTAATGAAAAACTGTTTTTT. Protein: CASSFPGANEKLFF.